The rows below give T cell receptor beta chains drawn from one sample of a study of blood T cell repertoires in COVID-19. Libraries were prepared by immunoSEQ multiplex PCR; TCRdb keeps only in-frame clonotypes and omits some of them. This table has hundreds of thousands of clones, roughly 86% appearing once. Material: peripheral blood. The receptors were sampled from a woman aged 60-75 years with COVID-19, enrolled during active disease. The CDR3 runs from the conserved cysteine through the conserved F or W. The D gene is left open where the match is weak. Clone size appears in some rows only: once, few, many, or a class for an expanded clone.

v_gene,d_gene,j_gene,abundance,CDR3aa,CDR3nt
TRBV20-1,.,TRBJ1-4,.,CSASEQGEKLFF,TGCAGTGCTAGTGAACAGGGTGAAAAACTGTTTTTT
TRBV3-1/TRBV3-2,.,TRBJ1-4,.,CASSHLLSVALFF,TGTGCCAGCAGCCACCTACTTTCTGTCGCCCTGTTTTTT
TRBV5-1,TRBD2,TRBJ2-5,.,CASSYKRGSETQYF,TGCGCCAGCAGCTACAAGCGGGGCTCAGAGACCCAGTACTTC
TRBV19,.,TRBJ1-2,.,CASRENGQSPNYGYTF,TGTGCCAGTCGCGAAAACGGACAGTCGCCAAACTATGGCTACACCTTC
TRBV18,.,TRBJ1-3,few,CASSPRGLRSGNTIYF,TGTGCCAGCTCACCACGGGGACTGCGCTCTGGAAACACCATATATTTT
TRBV7-2,TRBD1,TRBJ2-2,.,CASSLWTGGTGELFF,TGTGCCAGCAGCCTCTGGACAGGGGGGACCGGGGAGCTGTTTTTT
TRBV30,.,TRBJ1-2,.,CAWILNYGYTF,TGTGCCTGGATATTGAACTATGGCTACACCTTC
TRBV18,.,TRBJ1-3,.,CASSPYRDFNTIYF,TGTGCCAGCTCACCCTACAGGGATTTCAACACCATATATTTT
TRBV9,TRBD1,TRBJ1-1,few,CASRDQGGTEAFF,TGTGCCAGCAGGGATCAGGGGGGCACTGAAGCTTTCTTT
TRBV3-1/TRBV3-2,TRBD1,TRBJ1-5,.,CASSQSTGGGQPQHF,TGTGCCAGCAGCCAGTCGACAGGGGGCGGTCAGCCCCAGCATTTT
TRBV18,.,TRBJ1-1,.,CASSPGAGSNTEAFF,TGTGCCAGCTCACCAGGGGCAGGATCCAACACTGAAGCTTTCTTT
TRBV3-1/TRBV3-2,.,TRBJ1-1,few,CASGITVNTEAFF,TGTGCCAGCGGAATTACAGTGAACACTGAAGCTTTCTTT
TRBV3-1/TRBV3-2,.,TRBJ1-2,.,CASSQAPYRSGGYTF,TGTGCCAGCAGCCAAGCCCCTTACAGGTCTGGTGGCTACACCTTC
TRBV24-1,TRBD1,TRBJ2-2,.,CAVTTGTGVLVGELFF,TGTGCCGTCACAACCGGGACAGGGGTTCTTGTCGGGGAGCTGTTTTTT
TRBV9,TRBD1,TRBJ1-2,.,CASSVIDRVLSGYTF,TGTGCCAGCAGCGTAATAGACAGGGTGTTGAGTGGCTACACCTTC
TRBV28,.,TRBJ1-1,.,CASSFKSLTEAFF,TGTGCCAGCAGTTTTAAATCTTTGACTGAAGCTTTCTTT
TRBV19,TRBD1,TRBJ1-6,.,CASNSPGQGYNSPLHF,TGTGCCAGTAATTCACCGGGACAGGGATATAATTCACCCCTCCACTTT
TRBV10-3,TRBD2,TRBJ2-7,.,CATCQAGGSSYEQYF,TGTGCCACCTGCCAGGCGGGGGGGAGCTCCTACGAGCAGTACTTC
TRBV5-4,.,TRBJ2-5,.,CASSLGAFQETQYF,TGTGCCAGCAGCTTGGGCGCATTCCAAGAGACCCAGTACTTC
TRBV30,.,TRBJ1-3,few,CAWSTDYSGNTIYF,TGTGCCTGGAGTACGGACTACTCTGGAAACACCATATATTTT
TRBV3-1/TRBV3-2,TRBD2,TRBJ2-5,.,CASSGGGGVETQYF,TGTGCCAGCAGCGGCGGCGGGGGGGTGGAGACCCAGTACTTC
TRBV5-1,.,TRBJ1-1,few,CASSFTTGLSSEAFF,TGCGCCAGCAGCTTTACGACAGGCCTTTCATCTGAAGCTTTCTTT
TRBV24-1,TRBD2,TRBJ2-3,.,CATSDPIAGRSDTQYF,TGTGCCACCAGTGATCCGATAGCGGGTCGGTCGGATACGCAGTATTTT
TRBV14,.,TRBJ2-5,.,CASSQDANQETQYF,TGTGCCAGCAGCCAAGATGCGAATCAAGAGACCCAGTACTTC
TRBV27,TRBD2,TRBJ2-3,.,CASRKVSGGAIDTQYF,TGTGCCAGCAGGAAAGTTAGCGGGGGGGCAATAGATACGCAGTATTTT
TRBV28,.,TRBJ1-2,.,CASSLLVANYGYTF,TGTGCCAGCAGTTTATTGGTTGCGAACTATGGCTACACCTTC
TRBV10-3,.,TRBJ1-3,.,CAISEPFSGNTIYF,TGTGCCATCAGTGAGCCCTTCTCTGGAAACACCATATATTTT
TRBV5-1,.,TRBJ2-3,once,CASSFSLGADTQYF,TGCGCCAGCAGCTTCTCCCTCGGGGCAGATACGCAGTATTTT
TRBV30,.,TRBJ2-7,.,CAWRGSGVSGEQYF,TGTGCCTGGAGAGGATCAGGGGTTTCAGGCGAGCAGTACTTC
TRBV6-1,TRBD1,TRBJ1-5,.,CASSEGGDRVNQPQHF,TGTGCCAGCAGTGAAGGTGGGGACAGGGTAAATCAGCCCCAGCATTTT
TRBV6-1,TRBD1,TRBJ2-7,.,CASSEAPGQGGEQYF,TGTGCCAGCAGTGAAGCGCCGGGACAGGGGGGTGAGCAGTACTTC
TRBV3-1/TRBV3-2,.,TRBJ1-2,.,CASSPGGSSYGYTF,TGTGCCAGCAGCCCGGGGGGTAGTTCCTATGGCTACACCTTC
TRBV4-1,.,TRBJ1-1,.,CASSHPDRPGAFF,TGCGCCAGCAGCCACCCCGACCGGCCCGGGGCTTTCTTT
TRBV25-1,TRBD1,TRBJ1-2,.,CASSETGTGYGYTF,TGTGCCAGCAGTGAAACCGGGACAGGGTATGGCTACACCTTC
TRBV14,TRBD1,TRBJ1-1,.,CASRRRTGPNTEAFF,TGTGCCAGCAGACGGCGGACAGGGCCGAACACTGAAGCTTTCTTT
TRBV4-2,.,TRBJ2-6,.,CASSPRRVPGTAISGANVLTF,TGTGCCAGCAGCCCGCGGAGGGTTCCCGGGACAGCGATCTCTGGGGCCAACGTCCTGACTTTC
TRBV28,TRBD2,TRBJ2-3,once,CASSLPPGLAGGSTDTQYF,TGTGCCAGCAGTTTACCCCCGGGACTAGCGGGGGGGAGCACAGATACGCAGTATTTT
TRBV3-1/TRBV3-2,.,TRBJ1-2,.,CASSQEPGVNYGYTF,TGTGCCAGCAGCCAAGAGCCGGGAGTGAACTATGGCTACACCTTC
TRBV6-1,.,TRBJ2-7,.,CASSEQRTATSYEQYF,TGTGCCAGCAGTGAACAGCGGACAGCCACCTCCTACGAGCAGTACTTC
TRBV28,TRBD1,TRBJ1-1,.,CASSPGDRENTEAFF,TGTGCCAGCAGCCCGGGGGACAGGGAGAACACTGAAGCTTTCTTT
TRBV7-2,.,TRBJ1-1,.,CASRWAPAGTEAFF,TGTGCCAGCAGATGGGCCCCTGCGGGCACTGAAGCTTTCTTT
TRBV6-5,TRBD1,TRBJ1-2,.,CASSPGQIDYGYTF,TGTGCCAGCAGTCCGGGACAGATAGACTATGGCTACACCTTC
TRBV5-4,.,TRBJ2-3,.,CASSGGTDTQYF,TGTGCCAGCAGCGGGGGGACAGATACGCAGTATTTT
TRBV28,.,TRBJ1-2,.,CASSFRGSGYTF,TGTGCCAGCAGTTTTAGGGGAAGTGGCTACACCTTC
TRBV14,TRBD1,TRBJ2-3,.,CASSQGKRGRWADTQYF,TGTGCCAGCAGCCAAGGAAAAAGGGGGCGCTGGGCAGATACGCAGTATTTT
TRBV7-9,TRBD1,TRBJ2-5,.,CASSLAGTGKQETQYF,TGTGCCAGCAGCTTAGCCGGGACAGGAAAACAAGAGACCCAGTACTTC
TRBV19,.,TRBJ1-1,.,CASSIRTRGLDATEAFF,TGTGCCAGTAGTATAAGGACCAGAGGGTTAGACGCCACTGAAGCTTTCTTT
TRBV21-1,.,TRBJ1-1,.,CASSKDGQLNTEAFF,TGTGCCAGCAGCAAAGACGGACAGCTGAACACTGAAGCTTTCTTT
TRBV29-1,.,TRBJ2-7,.,CSVEYRATGQTYEQYF,TGCAGCGTTGAATATCGCGCGACAGGTCAGACCTACGAGCAGTACTTC
TRBV7-2,TRBD2,TRBJ2-7,.,CASSSGAGGPSEQYF,TGTGCCAGCAGCTCGGGAGCGGGGGGGCCTAGTGAGCAGTACTTC
TRBV6-6,.,TRBJ1-2,few,CASSSQGVYGYTF,TGTGCCAGCAGTTCACAGGGTGTCTATGGCTACACCTTC
TRBV5-1,.,TRBJ1-6,.,CASSLVQDNSPLHF,TGCGCCAGCAGCTTAGTCCAGGATAATTCACCCCTCCACTTT
TRBV9,.,TRBJ1-2,.,CASSVGGFYGYTF,TGTGCCAGCAGCGTCGGAGGGTTCTATGGCTACACCTTC
TRBV7-9,TRBD2,TRBJ2-3,.,CASSLWRTSGAGRTDTQYF,TGTGCCAGCAGCTTGTGGCGGACTAGCGGGGCTGGAAGGACAGATACGCAGTATTTT
TRBV10-2,TRBD1,TRBJ2-7,once,CASSVQGSTYEQYF,TGCGCCAGCAGTGTACAGGGGTCGACCTACGAGCAGTACTTC
TRBV25-1,.,TRBJ2-7,.,CASSGGSYEQYF,TGTGCCAGCAGCGGGGGTTCCTACGAGCAGTACTTC
TRBV5-1,.,TRBJ2-3,.,CASSLGVGLTDTQYF,TGCGCCAGCAGCTTGGGTGTTGGGCTCACAGATACGCAGTATTTT
TRBV6-5,.,TRBJ1-2,once,CASSYRTTYGYTF,TGTGCCAGCAGTTACAGGACAACCTATGGCTACACCTTC
TRBV15,TRBD2,TRBJ2-5,.,CATSDWELAGGSQETQYF,TGTGCCACCAGCGATTGGGAATTAGCGGGGGGCTCTCAAGAGACCCAGTACTTC
TRBV11-3,TRBD1,TRBJ1-4,.,CASSPTGGFDEKLFF,TGTGCCAGCAGCCCGACAGGGGGCTTCGATGAAAAACTGTTTTTT